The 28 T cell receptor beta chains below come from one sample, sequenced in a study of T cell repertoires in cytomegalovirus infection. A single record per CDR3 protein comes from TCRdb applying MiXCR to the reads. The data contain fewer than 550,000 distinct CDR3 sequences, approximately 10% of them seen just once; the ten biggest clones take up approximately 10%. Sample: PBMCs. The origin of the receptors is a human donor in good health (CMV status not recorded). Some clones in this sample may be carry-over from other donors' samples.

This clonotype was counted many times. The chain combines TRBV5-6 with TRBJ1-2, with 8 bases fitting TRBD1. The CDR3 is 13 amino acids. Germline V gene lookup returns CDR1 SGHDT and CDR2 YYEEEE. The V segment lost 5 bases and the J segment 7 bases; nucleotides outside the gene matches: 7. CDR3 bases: TGTGCCAGCAGGCGGCAGGGGGCAGGTGGCTACACCTTC. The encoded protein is CASRRQGAGGYTF.

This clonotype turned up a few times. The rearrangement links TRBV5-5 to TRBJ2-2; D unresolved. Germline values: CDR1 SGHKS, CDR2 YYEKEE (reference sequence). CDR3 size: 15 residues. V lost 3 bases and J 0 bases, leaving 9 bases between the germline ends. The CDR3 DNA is TGTGCCAGCAGCTCCTTAACTCCGAACACCGGGGAGCTGTTTTTT. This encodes CASSSLTPNTGELFF.

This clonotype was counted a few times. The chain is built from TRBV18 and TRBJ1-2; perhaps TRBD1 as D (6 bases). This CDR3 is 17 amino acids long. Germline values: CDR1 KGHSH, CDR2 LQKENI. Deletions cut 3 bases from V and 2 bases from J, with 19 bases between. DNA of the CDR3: TGTGCCAGCTCACCGACTCGATTACAGGGAGGGAACTATGGCTACACCTTC. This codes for CASSPTRLQGGNYGYTF. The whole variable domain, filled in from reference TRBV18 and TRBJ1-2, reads NAGVMQNPRHLVRRRGQEARLRCSPMKGHSHVYWYRQLPEEGLKFMVYLQKENIIDESGMPKERFSAEFPKEGPSILRIQQVVRGDSAAYFCASSPTRLQGGNYGYTFGSGTRLTVV.

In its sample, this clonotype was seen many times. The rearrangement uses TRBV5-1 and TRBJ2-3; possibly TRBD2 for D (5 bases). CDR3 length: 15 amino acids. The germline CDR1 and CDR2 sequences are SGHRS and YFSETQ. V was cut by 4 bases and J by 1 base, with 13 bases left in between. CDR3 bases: TGCGCCAGCAGCCCTGGAGGCCCGGGCACAGATACGCAGTATTTT. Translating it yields CASSPGGPGTDTQYF.

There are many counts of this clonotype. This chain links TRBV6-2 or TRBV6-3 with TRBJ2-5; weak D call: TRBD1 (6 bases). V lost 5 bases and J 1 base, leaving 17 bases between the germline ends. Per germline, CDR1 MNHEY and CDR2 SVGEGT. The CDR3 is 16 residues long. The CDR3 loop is CASSPGQLTSQETQYF. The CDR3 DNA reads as TGTGCCAGCAGTCCCGGACAGCTCACCTCCCAAGAGACCCAGTACTTC.

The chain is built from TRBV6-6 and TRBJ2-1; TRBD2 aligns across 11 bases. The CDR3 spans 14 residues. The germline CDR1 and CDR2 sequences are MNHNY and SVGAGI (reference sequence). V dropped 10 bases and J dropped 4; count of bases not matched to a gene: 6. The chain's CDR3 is CATTTSGGYNEQFF. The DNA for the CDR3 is TGTGCCACCACTACTAGCGGGGGTTACAATGAGCAGTTCTTC.

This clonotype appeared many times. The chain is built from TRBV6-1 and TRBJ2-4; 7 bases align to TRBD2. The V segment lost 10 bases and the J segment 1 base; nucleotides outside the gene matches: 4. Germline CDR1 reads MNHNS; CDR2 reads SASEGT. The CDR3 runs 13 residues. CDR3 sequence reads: CATLGGAKNIQYF. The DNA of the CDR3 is TGTGCCACGCTGGGGGGGGCCAAAAACATTCAGTACTTC.

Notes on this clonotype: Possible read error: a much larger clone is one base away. CDR3 in DNA: TGTACCAGCAGTTTAGGGGCTTACTATGGCTACACCTTC. Translating gives CTSSLGAYYGYTF. This chain connects TRBV12-3 or TRBV12-4 to TRBJ1-2; tentatively, D is TRBD1 (5 bases). The CDR3 runs to 13 residues.

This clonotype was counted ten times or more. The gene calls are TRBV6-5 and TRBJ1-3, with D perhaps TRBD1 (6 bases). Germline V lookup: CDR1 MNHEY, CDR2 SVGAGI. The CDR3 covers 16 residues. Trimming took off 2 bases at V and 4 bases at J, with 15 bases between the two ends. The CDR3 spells CASSYNRANQGNTIYF. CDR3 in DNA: TGTGCCAGCAGTTACAACAGGGCAAACCAAGGAAACACCATATATTTT.

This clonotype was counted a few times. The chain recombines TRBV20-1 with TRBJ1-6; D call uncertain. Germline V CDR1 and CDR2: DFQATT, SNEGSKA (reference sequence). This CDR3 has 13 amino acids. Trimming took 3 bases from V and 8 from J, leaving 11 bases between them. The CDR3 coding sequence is TGCAGTGCTAGTGATCCTAGGGATTCACCCCTCCACTTT. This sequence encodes CSASDPRDSPLHF.

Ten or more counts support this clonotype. For the CDR3, the DNA is TGTGCCAGCAGCTTAGCGCTCTTGCCGGATTGGGACATGAACACTGAAGCTTTCTTT. Protein: CASSLALLPDWDMNTEAFF. The chain employs TRBV7-9 and TRBJ1-1; maybe TRBD1 (6 bases). V was shortened by 0 bases and J by 0 bases, with 20 bases between the two germline ends. Per the germline V gene, CDR1 is SEHNR and CDR2 is FQNEAQ (reference sequence). The CDR3 consists of 19 residues.

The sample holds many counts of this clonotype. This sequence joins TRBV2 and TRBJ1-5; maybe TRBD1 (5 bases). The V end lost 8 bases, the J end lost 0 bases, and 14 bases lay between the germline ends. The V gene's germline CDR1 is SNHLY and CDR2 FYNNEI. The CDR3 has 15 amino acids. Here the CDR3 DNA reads TGTGCCAGCCGGGCCGGAGGGGTTAGCAATCAGCCCCAGCATTTT. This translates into CASRAGGVSNQPQHF.

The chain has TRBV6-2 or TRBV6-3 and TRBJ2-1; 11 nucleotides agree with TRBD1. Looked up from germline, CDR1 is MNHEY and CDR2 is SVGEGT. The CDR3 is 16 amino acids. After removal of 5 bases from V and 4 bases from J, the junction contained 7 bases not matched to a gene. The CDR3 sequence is CASSLTGTGGYNEQFF. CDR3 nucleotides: TGTGCCAGCAGTCTCACCGGGACAGGGGGGTACAATGAGCAGTTCTTC.

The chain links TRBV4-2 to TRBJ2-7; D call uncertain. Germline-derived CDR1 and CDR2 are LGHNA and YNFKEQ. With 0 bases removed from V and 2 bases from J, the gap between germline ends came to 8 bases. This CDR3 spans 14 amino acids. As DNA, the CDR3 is TGTGCCAGCAGCCAAGAACGCCAACCCTACGAGCAGTACTTC. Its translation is CASSQERQPYEQYF.

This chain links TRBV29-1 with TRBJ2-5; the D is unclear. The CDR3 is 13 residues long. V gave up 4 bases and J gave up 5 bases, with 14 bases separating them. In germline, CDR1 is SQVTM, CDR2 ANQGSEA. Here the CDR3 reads CSVGGPRSETQYF. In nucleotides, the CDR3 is TGCAGCGTTGGCGGCCCCCGGAGCGAGACCCAGTACTTC.

This chain's CDR3 is CASSSHGTSGTSLRDEQFF. CDR3 sequence (DNA): TGTGCCAGCAGCTCACACGGGACTAGCGGAACTTCCTTGCGGGATGAGCAGTTCTTC. The chain links TRBV5-5 to TRBJ2-1; 11 bases align to TRBD2. Germline CDR1 is SGHKS and CDR2 is YYEKEE (reference sequence). This CDR3 comprises 19 residues. Unmatched junction bases numbered 19, after V lost 3 bases and J lost 8 bases.

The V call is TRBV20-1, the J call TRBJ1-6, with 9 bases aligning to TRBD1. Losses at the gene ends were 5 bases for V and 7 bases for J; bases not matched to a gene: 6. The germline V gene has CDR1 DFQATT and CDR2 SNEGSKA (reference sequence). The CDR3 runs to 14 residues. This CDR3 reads CSASTGGGNSPLHF. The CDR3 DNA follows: TGCAGTGCTTCTACAGGGGGCGGGAATTCACCCCTCCACTTT.

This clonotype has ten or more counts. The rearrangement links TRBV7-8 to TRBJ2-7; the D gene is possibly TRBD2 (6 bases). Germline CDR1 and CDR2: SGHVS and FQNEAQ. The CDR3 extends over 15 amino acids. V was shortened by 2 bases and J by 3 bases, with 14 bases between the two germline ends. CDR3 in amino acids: CASSLRGRGIYEQYF. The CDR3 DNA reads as TGTGCCAGCAGCTTACGGGGCCGGGGGATCTACGAGCAGTACTTC.

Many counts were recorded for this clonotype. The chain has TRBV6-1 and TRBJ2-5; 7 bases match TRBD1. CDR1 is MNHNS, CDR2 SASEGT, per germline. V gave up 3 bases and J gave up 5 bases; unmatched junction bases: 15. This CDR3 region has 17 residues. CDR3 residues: CASSDPPFPTGEETQYF. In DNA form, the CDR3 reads TGTGCCAGCAGTGACCCGCCTTTCCCAACAGGGGAGGAGACCCAGTACTTC.

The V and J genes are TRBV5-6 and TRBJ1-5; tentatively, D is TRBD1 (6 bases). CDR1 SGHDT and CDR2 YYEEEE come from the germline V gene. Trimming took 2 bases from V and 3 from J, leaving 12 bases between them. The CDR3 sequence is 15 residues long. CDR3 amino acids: CASSFTGSPNQPQHF. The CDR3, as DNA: TGTGCCAGCAGCTTCACAGGGAGCCCCAATCAGCCCCAGCATTTT.

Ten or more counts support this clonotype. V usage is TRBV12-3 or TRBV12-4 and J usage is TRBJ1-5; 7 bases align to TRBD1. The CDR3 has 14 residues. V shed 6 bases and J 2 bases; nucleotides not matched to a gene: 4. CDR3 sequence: CASSPTGGNQPQHF. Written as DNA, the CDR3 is TGTGCCAGCAGCCCAACAGGGGGCAATCAGCCCCAGCATTTT.

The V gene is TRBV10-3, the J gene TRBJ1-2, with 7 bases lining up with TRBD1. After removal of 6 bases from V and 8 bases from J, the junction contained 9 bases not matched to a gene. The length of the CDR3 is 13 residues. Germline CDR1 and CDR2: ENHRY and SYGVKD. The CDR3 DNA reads TGTGCCATCAGGACCGACAGGGTTAGCGGCTACACCTTC. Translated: CAIRTDRVSGYTF.

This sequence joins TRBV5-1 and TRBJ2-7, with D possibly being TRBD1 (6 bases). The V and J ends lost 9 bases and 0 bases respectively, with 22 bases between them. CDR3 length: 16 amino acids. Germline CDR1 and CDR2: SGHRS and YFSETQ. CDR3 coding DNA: TGCGCCACCACCCCAGGGTCAGGGGCTAGCTCCTACGAGCAGTACTTC. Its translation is CATTPGSGASSYEQYF.

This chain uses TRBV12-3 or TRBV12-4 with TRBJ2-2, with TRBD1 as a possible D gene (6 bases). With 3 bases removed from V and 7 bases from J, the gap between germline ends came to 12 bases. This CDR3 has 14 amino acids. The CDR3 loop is CASSFEGVDGELFF. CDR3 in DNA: TGTGCCAGCAGTTTTGAGGGGGTGGACGGGGAGCTGTTTTTT.

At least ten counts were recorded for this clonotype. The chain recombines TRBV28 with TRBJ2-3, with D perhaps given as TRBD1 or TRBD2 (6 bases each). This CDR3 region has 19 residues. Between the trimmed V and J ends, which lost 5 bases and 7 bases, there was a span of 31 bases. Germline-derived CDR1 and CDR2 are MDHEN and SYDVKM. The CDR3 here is CASSPTTRLRGERRNTQYF. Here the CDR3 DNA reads TGTGCCAGCAGTCCGACGACCCGATTGAGGGGGGAAAGAAGAAATACGCAGTATTTT.

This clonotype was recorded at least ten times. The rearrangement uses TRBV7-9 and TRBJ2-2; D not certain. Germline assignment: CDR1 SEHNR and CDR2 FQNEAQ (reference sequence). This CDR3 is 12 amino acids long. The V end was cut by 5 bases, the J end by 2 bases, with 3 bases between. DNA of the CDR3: TGTGCCAGCAGCGTTAACACCGGGGAGCTGTTTTTT. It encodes CASSVNTGELFF.

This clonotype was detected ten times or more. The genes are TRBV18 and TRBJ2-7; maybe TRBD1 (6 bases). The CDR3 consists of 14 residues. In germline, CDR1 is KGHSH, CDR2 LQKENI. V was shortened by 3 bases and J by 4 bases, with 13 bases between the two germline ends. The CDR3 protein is CASSPRTDPYEQYF. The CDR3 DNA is TGTGCCAGCTCACCTAGGACAGACCCATACGAGCAGTACTTC.

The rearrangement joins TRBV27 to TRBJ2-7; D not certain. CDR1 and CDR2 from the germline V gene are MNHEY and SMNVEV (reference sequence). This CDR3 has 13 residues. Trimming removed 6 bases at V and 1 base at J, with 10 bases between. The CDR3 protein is CASRRAPSYEQYF. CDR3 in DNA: TGTGCCAGCAGGAGAGCGCCGTCCTACGAGCAGTACTTC.